The sequence of this TCR beta chain was determined in a study of graft-versus-host responses after intestinal transplantation. Study context: Once they had received anti-thymocyte globulin induction, all recipients took tacrolimus and steroids for two to three years.

Only in-frame clones appear in the TCRdb table, and some are missing; sequencing was by immunoSEQ multiplex PCR. This table has 35,000 to 50,000 clones, just under 95% appearing once. Remarks on this clone: Its target is unknown.

V was clipped by 0 bases and J by 2 bases, with 11 bases between them. CDR1 is SGHRS, CDR2 YFSETQ, per germline. The CDR3 totals 15 residues. General observations from the study: Individuals who had graft-donor T cell macrochimerism had allografts that showed high graft-versus-host to host-versus-graft clonal ratios. The highest levels of circulating GvH clones went along with early declines in HvG clones after transplant.

The specimen comprised PBMCs, sampled approximately 360 days after intestinal transplant. This receptor was taken from a human patient who received an intestinal transplant, so some T cells may come from the graft donor. The chain uses TRBV5-1 and TRBJ1-1; D gene uncertain. CDR3 in amino acids: CASSLGGLGNTEAFF. The CDR3 DNA is TGCGCCAGCAGCTTGGGTGGGTTAGGCAACACTGAAGCTTTCTTT.